This entry is about one TCR beta chain. What it binds is unknown. Sequenced by immunoSEQ multiplex PCR; TCRdb stores in-frame clones only, minus some. The table shows about 100,000 clones, with 75% to 85% occurring only once. These data come from a study of memory CD4+ T cells and cytomegalovirus serostatus. General study points: Suggested: most of the CMV-linked TCR signature lies in CD4+ memory cells.

The germline V gene has CDR1 LGHNT and CDR2 FRNRAP. There are 13 residues in the CDR3. The V gene lost 3 bases and the J gene lost 4 bases, with 9 bases spanning the gap. The sort gate was single viable CD3+CD4+CD8-CD45RO+ cells for memory CD4+ T cells. The sample taken for sequencing was memory CD4+ T cells from blood. This clonotype was obtained from an adult in good health and CMV-seropositive. This rearrangement joins TRBV12-5 to TRBJ2-5, with no clear D. The CDR3 here is CASGFGERETQYF. CDR3 coding DNA: TGTGCTAGTGGTTTTGGCGAGCGAGAGACCCAGTACTTC.